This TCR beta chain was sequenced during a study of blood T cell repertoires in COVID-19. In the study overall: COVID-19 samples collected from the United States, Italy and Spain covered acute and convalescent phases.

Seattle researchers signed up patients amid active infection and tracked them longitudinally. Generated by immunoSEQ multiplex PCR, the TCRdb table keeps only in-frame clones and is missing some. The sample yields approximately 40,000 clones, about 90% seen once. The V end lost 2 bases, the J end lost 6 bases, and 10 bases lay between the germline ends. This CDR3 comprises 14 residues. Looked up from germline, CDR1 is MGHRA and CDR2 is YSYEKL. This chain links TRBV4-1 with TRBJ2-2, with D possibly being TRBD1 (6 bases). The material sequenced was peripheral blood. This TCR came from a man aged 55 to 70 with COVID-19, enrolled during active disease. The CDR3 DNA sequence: TGCGCCAGCAGCCAACGCACAGGGTCCGGGGAGCTGTTTTTT. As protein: CASSQRTGSGELFF.